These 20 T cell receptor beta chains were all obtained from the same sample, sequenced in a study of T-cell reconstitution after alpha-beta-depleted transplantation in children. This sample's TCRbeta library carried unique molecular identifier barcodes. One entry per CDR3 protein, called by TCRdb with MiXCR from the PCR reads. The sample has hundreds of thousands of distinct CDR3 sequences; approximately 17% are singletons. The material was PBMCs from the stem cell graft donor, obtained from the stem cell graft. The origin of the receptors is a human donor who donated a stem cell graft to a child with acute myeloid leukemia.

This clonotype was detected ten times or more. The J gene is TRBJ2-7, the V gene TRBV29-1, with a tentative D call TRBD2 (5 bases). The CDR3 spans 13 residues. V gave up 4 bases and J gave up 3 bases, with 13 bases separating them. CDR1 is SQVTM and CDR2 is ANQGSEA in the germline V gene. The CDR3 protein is CSVGTGSIYEQYF. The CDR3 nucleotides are TGCAGCGTTGGGACGGGGAGTATCTACGAGCAGTACTTC.

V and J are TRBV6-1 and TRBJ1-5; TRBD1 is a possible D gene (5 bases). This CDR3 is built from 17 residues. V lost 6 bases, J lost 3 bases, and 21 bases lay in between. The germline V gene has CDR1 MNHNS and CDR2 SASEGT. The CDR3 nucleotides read TGTGCCAGCAGCCTGGGCGGGGCCTCCGCAACCAATCAGCCCCAGCATTTT. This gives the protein CASSLGGASATNQPQHF.

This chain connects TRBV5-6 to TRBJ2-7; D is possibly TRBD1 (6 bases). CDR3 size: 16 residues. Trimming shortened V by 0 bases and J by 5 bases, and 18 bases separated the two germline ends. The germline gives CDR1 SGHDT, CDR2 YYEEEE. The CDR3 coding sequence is TGTGCCAGCAGCTTGGCTTGGCAGGGGATGGCCAACGAGCAGTACGTC. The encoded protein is CASSLAWQGMANEQYV.

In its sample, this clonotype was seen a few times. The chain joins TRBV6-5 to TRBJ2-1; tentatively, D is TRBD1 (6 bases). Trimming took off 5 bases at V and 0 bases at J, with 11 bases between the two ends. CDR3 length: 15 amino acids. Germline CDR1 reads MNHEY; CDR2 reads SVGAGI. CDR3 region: CASSPGVSSYNEQFF. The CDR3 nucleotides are TGTGCCAGCAGTCCAGGGGTTAGCTCCTACAATGAGCAGTTCTTC.

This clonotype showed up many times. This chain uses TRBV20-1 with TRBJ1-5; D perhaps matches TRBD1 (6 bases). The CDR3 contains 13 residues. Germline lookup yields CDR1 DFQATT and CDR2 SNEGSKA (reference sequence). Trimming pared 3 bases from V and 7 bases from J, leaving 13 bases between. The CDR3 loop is CSASRDTVQPQHF. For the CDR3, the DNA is TGCAGTGCTAGTAGGGACACAGTCCAGCCCCAGCATTTT.

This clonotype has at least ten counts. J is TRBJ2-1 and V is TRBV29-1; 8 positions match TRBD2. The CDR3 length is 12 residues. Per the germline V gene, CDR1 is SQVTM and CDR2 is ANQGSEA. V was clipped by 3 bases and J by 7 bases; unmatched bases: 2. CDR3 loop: CSVESGGNEQFF. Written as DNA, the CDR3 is TGCAGCGTTGAGAGCGGGGGAAATGAGCAGTTCTTC.

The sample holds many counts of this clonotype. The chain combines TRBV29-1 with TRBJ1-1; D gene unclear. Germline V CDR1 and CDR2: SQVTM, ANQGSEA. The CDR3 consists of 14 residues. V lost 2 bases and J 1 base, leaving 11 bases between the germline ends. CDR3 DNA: TGCAGCGTTGAACAGGCCCCCCGGAACACTGAAGCTTTCTTT. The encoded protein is CSVEQAPRNTEAFF.

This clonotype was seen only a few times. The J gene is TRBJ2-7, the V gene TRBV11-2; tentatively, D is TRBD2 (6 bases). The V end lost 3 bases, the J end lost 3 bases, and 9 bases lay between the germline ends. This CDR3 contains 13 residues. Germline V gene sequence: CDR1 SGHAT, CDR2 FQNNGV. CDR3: CASSFLGGYEQYF. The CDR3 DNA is TGTGCCAGCAGCTTCCTCGGGGGCTACGAGCAGTACTTC.

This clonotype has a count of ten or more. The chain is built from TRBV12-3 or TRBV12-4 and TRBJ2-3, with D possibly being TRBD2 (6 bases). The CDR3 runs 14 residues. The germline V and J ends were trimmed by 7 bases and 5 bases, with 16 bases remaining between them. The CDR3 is CASTHPLGGDTQYF. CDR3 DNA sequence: TGTGCCAGCACCCATCCGCTGGGGGGAGATACGCAGTATTTT.

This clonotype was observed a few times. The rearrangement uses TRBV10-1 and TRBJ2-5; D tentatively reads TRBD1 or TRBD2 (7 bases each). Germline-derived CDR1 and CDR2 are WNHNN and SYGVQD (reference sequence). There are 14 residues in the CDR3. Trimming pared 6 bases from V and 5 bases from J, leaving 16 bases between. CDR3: CASSLTGRDETQYF. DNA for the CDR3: TGCGCCAGCAGCCTGACAGGGAGGGATGAGACCCAGTACTTC.

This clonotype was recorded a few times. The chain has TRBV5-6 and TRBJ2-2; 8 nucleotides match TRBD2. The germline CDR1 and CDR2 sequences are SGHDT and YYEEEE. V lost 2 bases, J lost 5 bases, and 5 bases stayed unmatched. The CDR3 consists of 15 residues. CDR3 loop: CASSLRLARTGELFF. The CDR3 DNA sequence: TGTGCCAGCAGCTTACGACTAGCGAGGACCGGGGAGCTGTTTTTT.

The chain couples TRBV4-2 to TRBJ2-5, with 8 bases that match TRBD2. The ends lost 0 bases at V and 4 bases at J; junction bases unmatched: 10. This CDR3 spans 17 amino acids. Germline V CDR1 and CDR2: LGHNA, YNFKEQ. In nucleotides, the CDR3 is TGTGCCAGCAGCCAAGACGGAGGGCTAGCGGGTTCAGAGACCCAGTACTTC. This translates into CASSQDGGLAGSETQYF.

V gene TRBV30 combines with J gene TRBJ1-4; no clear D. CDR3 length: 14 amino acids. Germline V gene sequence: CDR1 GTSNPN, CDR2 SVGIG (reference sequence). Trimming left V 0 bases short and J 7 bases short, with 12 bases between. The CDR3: CAWSVGGIVEKLFF. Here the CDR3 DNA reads TGTGCCTGGAGTGTGGGAGGGATTGTTGAAAAACTGTTTTTT.

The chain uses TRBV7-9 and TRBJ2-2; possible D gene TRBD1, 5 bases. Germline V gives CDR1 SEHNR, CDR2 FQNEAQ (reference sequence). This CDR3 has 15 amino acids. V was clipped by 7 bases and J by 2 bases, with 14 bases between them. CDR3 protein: CASTLQQGNTGELFF. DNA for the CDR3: TGTGCCAGCACATTGCAGCAGGGAAACACCGGGGAGCTGTTTTTT.

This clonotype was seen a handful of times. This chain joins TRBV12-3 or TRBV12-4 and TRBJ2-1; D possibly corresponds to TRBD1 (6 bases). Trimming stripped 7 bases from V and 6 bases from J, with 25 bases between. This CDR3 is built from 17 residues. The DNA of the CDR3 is TGTGCCAGCACCCTAAATCCCCGGCAGGGGCGCAGCAATGAGCAGTTCTTC. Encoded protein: CASTLNPRQGRSNEQFF.

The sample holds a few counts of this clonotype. CDR3 loop: CSAKGTGRNIQYF. CDR3 sequence (DNA): TGCAGTGCAAAGGGGACAGGGCGGAACATTCAGTACTTC. This chain connects TRBV20-1 to TRBJ2-4, with 9 nucleotides matching TRBD1. The CDR3 extends over 13 amino acids. V trimming: 6 bases; J trimming: 7 bases; junction bases outside the gene matches: 7. Germline V lookup: CDR1 DFQATT, CDR2 SNEGSKA (reference sequence).

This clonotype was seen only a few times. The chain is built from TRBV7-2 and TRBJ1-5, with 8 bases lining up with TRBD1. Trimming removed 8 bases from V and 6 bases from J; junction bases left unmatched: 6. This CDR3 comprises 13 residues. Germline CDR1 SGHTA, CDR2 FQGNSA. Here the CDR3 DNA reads TGTGCCAGCGCCGGGGACAGGTTTCAGCCCCAGCATTTT. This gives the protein CASAGDRFQPQHF.

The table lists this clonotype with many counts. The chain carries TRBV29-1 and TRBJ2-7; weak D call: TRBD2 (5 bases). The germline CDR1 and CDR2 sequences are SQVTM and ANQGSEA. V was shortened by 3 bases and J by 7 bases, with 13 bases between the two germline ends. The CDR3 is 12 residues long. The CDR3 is CSVESRGREQYF. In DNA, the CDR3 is TGCAGCGTTGAGAGTCGGGGTAGAGAGCAGTACTTC.

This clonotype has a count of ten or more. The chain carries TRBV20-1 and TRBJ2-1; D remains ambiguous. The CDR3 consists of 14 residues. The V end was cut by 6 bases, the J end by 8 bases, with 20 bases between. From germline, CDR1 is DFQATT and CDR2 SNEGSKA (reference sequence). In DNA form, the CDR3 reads TGCAGTGCCAGACCAGACGTAATGGTGCATGAGCAGTTCTTC. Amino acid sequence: CSARPDVMVHEQFF.

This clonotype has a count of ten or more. The CDR3 coding sequence is TGTGCCAGCAGTTACCTCCACGAGCAGTACTTC. Protein: CASSYLHEQYF. This chain joins TRBV6-5 and TRBJ2-7, with D unclear. The CDR3 length is 11 residues. Trimming pared 2 bases from V and 5 bases from J, leaving 4 bases between. Germline V gives CDR1 MNHEY, CDR2 SVGAGI.